The 18 T cell receptor beta chains in this list originate from one sample, sequenced in a study of T cells in Graves' hyperthyroidism and ophthalmopathy. What was amplified from RNA transcripts were TCR beta CDR3 regions. First-round RT-PCR of the TCR CDR3 relied on the HTBI primer set. TCRdb itself ran the multiplex PCR reads through MiXCR, one entry per CDR3 protein. The sample consists of approximately 400,000 distinct CDR3 sequences, approximately 14% of them appearing once. Sequencing was performed on blood. The receptors originated from a woman under 30 with Graves' hyperthyroidism.

This clonotype was seen at least ten times. This chain links TRBV28 with TRBJ1-3; possibly TRBD1 for D (5 bases). V gave up 6 bases and J gave up 0 bases, with 12 bases separating them. Germline V gene sequence: CDR1 MDHEN, CDR2 SYDVKM. The CDR3 contains 15 residues. The CDR3 region is CASSRDHSSGNTIYF. The DNA for the CDR3 is TGTGCCAGCAGCCGGGACCACAGCTCTGGAAACACCATATATTTT.

This sequence joins TRBV7-3 and TRBJ2-1; no clear D. CDR3 length equals 15 residues. The germline V gene encodes CDR1 SGHTA and CDR2 FQGTGA. Trimming removed 0 bases at V and 9 bases at J, with 15 bases between. This CDR3 is CASSLTVTGRSEQFF. The CDR3 DNA reads as TGTGCCAGCAGCTTAACAGTGACGGGCCGCAGTGAGCAGTTCTTC.

In its sample, this clonotype was seen a few times. This chain connects TRBV10-3 to TRBJ2-7; TRBD2 might be the D (6 bases). The CDR3 consists of 15 residues. Per germline, CDR1 ENHRY and CDR2 SYGVKD. Trimming removed 3 bases from V and 2 bases from J, with 14 bases in between. The chain's CDR3 is CAISDSGLSTYEQYF. The CDR3 DNA sequence: TGTGCCATCAGTGATTCGGGACTTTCTACCTACGAGCAGTACTTC.

The genes are TRBV6-1 and TRBJ1-2; D possibly corresponds to TRBD1 (6 bases). Per germline, CDR1 MNHNS and CDR2 SASEGT. The CDR3 runs 14 residues. V shed 6 bases and J shed 8 bases, with 19 bases lying between them. CDR3 DNA sequence: TGTGCCAGCAGACAACAGGGACGGGTCGACGGCTACACCTTC. Translated, it gives CASRQQGRVDGYTF.

A few counts support this clonotype. The rearrangement links TRBV11-1 to TRBJ1-6; D gene ambiguous. The CDR3 runs to 14 residues. From germline, CDR1 is SGHAT and CDR2 FQDESV (reference sequence). V lost 3 bases and J lost 8, with 11 bases in between. The CDR3 reads CASSFTESDSPLHF. In DNA form, the CDR3 reads TGTGCCAGCAGCTTTACAGAGTCCGATTCACCCCTCCACTTT. Filled out from reference TRBV11-1 and TRBJ1-6, the complete variable domain reads EAEVAQSPRYKITEKSQAVAFWCDPISGHATLYWYRQILGQGPELLVQFQDESVVDDSQLPKDRFSAERLKGVDSTLKIQPAELGDSAMYLCASSFTESDSPLHFGNGTRLTVT.

The sample holds many counts of this clonotype. The chain couples TRBV6-1 to TRBJ2-3; D may be TRBD2 (5 bases). Trimming took off 7 bases at V and 2 bases at J, with 13 bases between the two ends. The CDR3 contains 14 residues. Germline lookup yields CDR1 MNHNS and CDR2 SASEGT. The CDR3 protein is CASKWSGNTDTQYF. CDR3 DNA sequence: TGTGCCAGCAAATGGTCCGGGAACACAGATACGCAGTATTTT.

This chain uses TRBV18 with TRBJ2-5; 12 bases map to TRBD2. Looked up from germline, CDR1 is KGHSH and CDR2 is LQKENI. The CDR3 sequence is 15 residues long. J gave up 5 bases and V 1 base, and 2 bases lay outside the gene matches. The CDR3 spells CASSPLGTSGETQYF. For the CDR3, the DNA is TGTGCCAGCTCACCACTCGGGACTAGCGGGGAGACCCAGTACTTC.

This clonotype was counted many times. This chain uses TRBV29-1 with TRBJ1-2, with D maybe TRBD1 (6 bases). Germline CDR1 and CDR2: SQVTM and ANQGSEA. The length of the CDR3 is 13 residues. V was clipped by 5 bases and J by 3 bases, with 13 bases between them. The CDR3 spells CSVQRGDHYGYTF. For the CDR3, the DNA is TGCAGCGTTCAAAGGGGGGATCACTATGGCTACACCTTC.

This clonotype was seen more than once but under ten times. V usage is TRBV9 and J usage is TRBJ2-1, with 12 bases that match TRBD2. Germline values: CDR1 SGDLS, CDR2 YYNGEE. J gave up 1 base and V 0 bases, and 14 bases lay outside the gene matches. The length of the CDR3 is 21 residues. The chain's CDR3 is CASSVVQTSGSSTVSYNEQFF. The CDR3 nucleotides read TGTGCCAGCAGCGTAGTACAGACTAGCGGGAGCTCCACTGTATCCTACAATGAGCAGTTCTTC.

About this clonotype: A read error is possible here, since a much larger clone lies one base away. CDR3 sequence reads: CASSQPGGWDAEAFF. The CDR3 DNA is TGTGCCAGCAGTCAACCAGGGGGCTGGGACGCTGAAGCTTTCTTT. The chain is built from TRBV6-1 and TRBJ1-1; 8 nucleotides align to TRBD1. Looked up from germline, CDR1 is MNHNS and CDR2 is SASEGT. CDR3 length equals 15 residues. With V trimmed by 5 bases and J by 6 bases, 11 bases remained unmatched.

This clonotype came up a few times. This chain links TRBV6-1 with TRBJ1-3; D gene uncertain. The germline V gene has CDR1 MNHNS and CDR2 SASEGT. This CDR3 is built from 13 residues. V was cut by 8 bases and J by 2 bases, with 10 bases left in between. Written as DNA, the CDR3 is TGTGCCAGCTCAGGAAGACCTGGAAACACCATATATTTT. It specifies CASSGRPGNTIYF.

This clonotype was observed many times. The chain couples TRBV20-1 to TRBJ2-3, with TRBD2 as a possible D gene (6 bases). Trimming stripped 4 bases from V and 5 bases from J, with 19 bases between. The CDR3 loop spans 15 amino acids. Germline-derived CDR1 and CDR2 are DFQATT and SNEGSKA (reference sequence). CDR3 sequence (DNA): TGCAGTGCTAATGCGGGGTGGGGATTCCGAGATACGCAGTATTTT. Its protein product is CSANAGWGFRDTQYF.

The sample holds a few counts of this clonotype. This chain joins TRBV9 and TRBJ2-7; D is ambiguous. With 0 bases removed from V and 1 base from J, the gap between germline ends came to 8 bases. The CDR3 extends over 14 amino acids. Germline CDR1 and CDR2: SGDLS and YYNGEE. The CDR3 is CASSVDPGSYEQYF. The CDR3 bases are TGTGCCAGCAGCGTAGACCCAGGTTCCTACGAGCAGTACTTC. The full variable domain, rest sourced from reference TRBV9 and TRBJ2-7, is DSGVTQTPKHLITATGQRVTLRCSPRSGDLSVYWYQQSLDQGLQFLIQYYNGEERAKGNILERFSAQQFPDLHSELNLSSLELGDSALYFCASSVDPGSYEQYFGPGTRLTVT.

This chain uses TRBV6-1 with TRBJ1-6; D unclear. The CDR3 has 12 residues. Trimming shortened V by 5 bases and J by 15 bases, and 14 bases separated the two germline ends. In germline, CDR1 is MNHNS, CDR2 SASEGT. The DNA for the CDR3 is TGTGCCAGCAGTCGACCCGAATCCGGCCTCCACTTT. This encodes CASSRPESGLHF.

Worth noting for this clonotype: A much more abundant neighbour one base away suggests this may be a read error. V usage is TRBV2 and J usage is TRBJ2-2; maybe TRBD2 (5 bases). This CDR3 has 11 amino acids. Germline-derived CDR1 and CDR2 are SNHLY and FYNNEI. The CDR3 coding sequence is TGTGCCAGCGGTGGCACCGGGAAGCTGTTTTTT. This encodes CASGGTGKLFF. Full variable domain (remainder filled in from reference TRBV2 and TRBJ2-2): EPEVTQTPSHQVTQMGQEVILRCVPISNHLYFYWYRQILGQKVEFLVSFYNNEISEKSEIFDDQFSVERPDGSNFTLKIRSTKLEDSAMYFCASGGTGKLFFGEGSRLTVL.

The chain carries TRBV6-1 and TRBJ2-2; 11 bases are shared with TRBD1. V shed 6 bases and J 7 bases; nucleotides not matched to a gene: 16. In germline, CDR1 is MNHNS, CDR2 SASEGT. This CDR3 comprises 18 residues. The CDR3 bases are TGTGCCAGCAGCCTCCGGGACAGGGGGGCTAGCGAGAACGGGGAGCTGTTTTTT. Translated: CASSLRDRGASENGELFF.

This clonotype appeared many times. The chain combines TRBV5-6 with TRBJ1-2, with D hard to call. From germline, CDR1 is SGHDT and CDR2 YYEEEE. V was pared by 3 bases and J by 4 bases, with 7 bases between. The CDR3 is 12 amino acids. The chain's CDR3 is CASSSRLYGYTF. CDR3 coding DNA: TGTGCCAGCAGCTCCAGGCTCTATGGCTACACCTTC.

The CDR3 protein is CASSPSPGTPQYGYTF. CDR3 DNA: TGTGCCAGCAGTCCTAGTCCCGGGACGCCCCAGTATGGCTACACCTTC. The rearrangement joins TRBV7-3 to TRBJ1-2; D perhaps matches TRBD1 (5 bases). The CDR3 runs 16 residues. Germline V gene data show CDR1 as SGHTA and CDR2 as FQGTGA. V shed 6 bases and J shed 5 bases, with 22 bases lying between them.